Listed here is a single TCR beta chain. The specificity of this receptor is unknown. Base qualities are missing; no much larger clone stands one base away. Library preparation employed 5' RACE. Sequencing was performed on an Illumina HiSeq 2000. Template switching introduced a universal primer binding site; the final cDNA contained a unique molecular identifier, enabling accurate counting of TCR cDNA molecules. First-strand cDNA for TCR alpha and beta chains was synthesized from specific primers in the conserved constant-segment region. To control for contamination, each cDNA library was double barcoded with a SMART-Mk sample barcode plus Illumina barcodes. Two successive PCR steps introduced TruSeq adapter sequences along with Illumina sample barcodes. TCR alpha and beta cDNA libraries were sequenced on the Illumina HiSeq platform with custom primers. For the original study's pipeline: Unique molecular identifiers were extracted from raw reads with MiGEC, and CDR3 positions were determined with MiXCR. For each individual, recombination models were inferred using an EM algorithm with the repgenHMM and IGoR tools. Shared clonotype analysis was performed with the tcR package in R, normalizing sharing by the product of cloneset sizes. To study raw recombination free of thymic and clonal selection effects, out-of-frame nonproductive sequences were analyzed. TCRdb applied fastp at Q25 and MiXCR to the public reads, then kept only in-frame beta chains. Each entry merges the rows of one CDR3 protein and shows their most common DNA and genes. The authors' filters were not applied to this entry. The sample data list 1.5 million to 2 million distinct CDR3 sequences, and 32% of these were observed just once. Of the sample, about 0.3% is held by the ten largest clones.

The sample originates from a study of identical twins (dated by TCRdb to 2016 to 2017). The study in broad terms: To test whether fetal clonotypes persist, this study deep-sequenced TCR alpha and beta repertoires from monozygotic twins, from unrelated adults of various ages, and from cord blood. To rule out contamination, replicate twin experiments were performed at different times with different library preparation protocols.

The junction shows trimming of 1 base on V and 2 bases on J, and the gene matches do not reach 4 bases of it. Reading from cysteine to phenylalanine, the CDR3 counts 16 amino acids. The DNA shown is the 48-base CDR3, in frame from base 1. CDR1 and CDR2, looked up from the germline V gene, are MGHRA and YSYEKL. All donors were healthy Caucasians. Overall study results and their limits: Abundant cord blood beta clonotypes carried fewer insertions; young adult naive repertoires showed a weaker similar trend, while memory repertoires showed none. Recombination models systematically underestimated out-of-frame TCR alpha sharing in monozygotic twins but agreed with sharing between unrelated individuals. Compared with coincidental sharing between unrelated individuals, out-of-frame TCR alpha sequences shared between twins had an excess of sequences with low generation probability. Excess twin sharing in beta out-of-frame sequences was weaker because fewer shared sequences lowered the signal-to-noise ratio. Zero-insertion analyses could be partly confounded by invariant T cells such as MAIT and iNKT, though diverse VJ usage argued against such confounding for most clonotypes. Because the same donors could not be followed over many years, conclusions were based on cross-sectional statistical analysis.

Input material: cord blood. In this chain, TRBV4-1 is recombined with TRBJ2-3, and 9 junction bases match TRBD1. The sequence derives from a newborn girl in good health. The CDR3 amino acid sequence is: CASSQGDRVFTDTQYF. The DNA sequence is TGCGCCAGCAGCCAAGGGGACAGGGTATTCACAGATACGCAGTATTTT.